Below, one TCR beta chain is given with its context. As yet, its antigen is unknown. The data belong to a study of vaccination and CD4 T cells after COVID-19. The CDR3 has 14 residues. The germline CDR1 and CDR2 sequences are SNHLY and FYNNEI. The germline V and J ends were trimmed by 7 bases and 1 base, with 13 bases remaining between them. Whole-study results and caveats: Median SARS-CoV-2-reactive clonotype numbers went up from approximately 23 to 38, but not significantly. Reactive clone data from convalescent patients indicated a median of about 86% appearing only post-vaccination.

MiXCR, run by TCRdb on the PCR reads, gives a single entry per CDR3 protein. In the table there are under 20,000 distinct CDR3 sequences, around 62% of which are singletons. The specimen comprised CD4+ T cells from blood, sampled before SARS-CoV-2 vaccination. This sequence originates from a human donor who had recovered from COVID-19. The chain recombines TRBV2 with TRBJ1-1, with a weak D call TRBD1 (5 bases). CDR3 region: CASTVGGGNTEAFF. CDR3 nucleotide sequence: TGTGCCAGCACCGTGGGGGGTGGGAACACTGAAGCTTTCTTT.